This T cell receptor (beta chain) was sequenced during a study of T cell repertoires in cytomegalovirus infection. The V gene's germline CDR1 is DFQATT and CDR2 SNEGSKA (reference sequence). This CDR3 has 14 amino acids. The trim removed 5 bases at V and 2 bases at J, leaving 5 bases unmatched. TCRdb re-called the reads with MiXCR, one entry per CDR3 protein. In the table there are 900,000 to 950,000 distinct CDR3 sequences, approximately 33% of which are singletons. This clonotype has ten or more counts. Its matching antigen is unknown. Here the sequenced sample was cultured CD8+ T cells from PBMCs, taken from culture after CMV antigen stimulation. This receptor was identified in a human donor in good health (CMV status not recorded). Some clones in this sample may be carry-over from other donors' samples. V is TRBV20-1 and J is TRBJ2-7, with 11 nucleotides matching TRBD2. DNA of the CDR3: TGCAGTGCTCAACCGGGACTAGCGGCCTACGAGCAGTACTTC. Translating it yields CSAQPGLAAYEQYF.